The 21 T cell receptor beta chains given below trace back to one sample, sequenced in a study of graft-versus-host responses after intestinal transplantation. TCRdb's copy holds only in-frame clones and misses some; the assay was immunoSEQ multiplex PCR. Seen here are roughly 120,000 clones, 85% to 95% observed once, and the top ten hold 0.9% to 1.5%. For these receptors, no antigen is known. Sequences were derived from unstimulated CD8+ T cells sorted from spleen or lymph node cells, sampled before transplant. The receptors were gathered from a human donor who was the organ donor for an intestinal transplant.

CDR3 nucleotide sequence: TGCAGCGTTGAAGATCTGGGGGGCGCAGACATTCAGTACTTC. Protein: CSVEDLGGADIQYF. The chain combines TRBV29-1 with TRBJ2-4; D may be TRBD1 or TRBD2 (6 bases each). This CDR3 contains 14 residues. Germline V gene lookup returns CDR1 SQVTM and CDR2 ANQGSEA. The V end lost 0 bases, the J end lost 8 bases, and 14 bases lay between the germline ends.

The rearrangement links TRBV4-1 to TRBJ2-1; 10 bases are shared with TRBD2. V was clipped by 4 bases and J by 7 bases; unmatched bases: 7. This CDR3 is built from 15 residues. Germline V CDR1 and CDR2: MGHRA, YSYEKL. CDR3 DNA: TGCGCCAGCAGCCTCTTAGCGGGAGGAGCAAATGAGCAGTTCTTC. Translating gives CASSLLAGGANEQFF.

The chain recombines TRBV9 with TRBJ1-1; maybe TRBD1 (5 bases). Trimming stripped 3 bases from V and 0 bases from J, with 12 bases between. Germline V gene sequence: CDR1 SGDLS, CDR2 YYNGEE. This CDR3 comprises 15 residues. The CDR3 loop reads CASSGGVYMNTEAFF. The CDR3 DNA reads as TGTGCCAGCAGCGGGGGGGTTTACATGAACACTGAAGCTTTCTTT.

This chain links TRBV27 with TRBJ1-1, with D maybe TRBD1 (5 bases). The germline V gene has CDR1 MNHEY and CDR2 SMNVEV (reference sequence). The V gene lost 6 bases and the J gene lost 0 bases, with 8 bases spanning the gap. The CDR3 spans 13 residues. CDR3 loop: CASSPQVNTEAFF. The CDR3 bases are TGTGCCAGCAGCCCACAGGTGAACACTGAAGCTTTCTTT.

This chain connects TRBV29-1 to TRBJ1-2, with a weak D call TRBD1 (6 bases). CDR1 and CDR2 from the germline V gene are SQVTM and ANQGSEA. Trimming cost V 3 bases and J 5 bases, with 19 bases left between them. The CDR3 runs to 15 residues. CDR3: CSVDMGNRVTYGYTF. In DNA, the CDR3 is TGCAGCGTTGATATGGGGAACAGGGTAACTTATGGCTACACCTTC.

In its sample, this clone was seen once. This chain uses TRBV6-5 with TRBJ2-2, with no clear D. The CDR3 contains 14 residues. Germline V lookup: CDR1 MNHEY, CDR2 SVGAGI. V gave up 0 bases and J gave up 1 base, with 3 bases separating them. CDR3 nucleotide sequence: TGTGCCAGCAGTTACTCACAGAACACCGGGGAGCTGTTTTTT. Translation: CASSYSQNTGELFF.

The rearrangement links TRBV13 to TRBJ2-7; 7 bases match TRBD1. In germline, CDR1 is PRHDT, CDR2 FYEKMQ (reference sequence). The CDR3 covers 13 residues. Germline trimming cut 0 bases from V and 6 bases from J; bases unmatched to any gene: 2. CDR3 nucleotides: TGTGCCAGCAGCTTAGGGGCAGGGGGCGAGCAGTACTTC. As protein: CASSLGAGGEQYF. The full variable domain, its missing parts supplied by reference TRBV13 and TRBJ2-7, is AAGVIQSPRHLIKEKRETATLKCYPIPRHDTVYWYQQGPGQDPQFLISFYEKMQSDKGSIPDRFSAQQFSDYHSELNMSSLELGDSALYFCASSLGAGGEQYFGPGTRLTVT.

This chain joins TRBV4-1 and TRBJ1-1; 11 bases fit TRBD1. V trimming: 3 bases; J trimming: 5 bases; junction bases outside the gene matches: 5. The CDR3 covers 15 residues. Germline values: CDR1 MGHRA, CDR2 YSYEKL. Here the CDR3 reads CASSQPGQGGTEAFF. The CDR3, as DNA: TGCGCCAGCAGCCAGCCGGGACAGGGGGGAACTGAAGCTTTCTTT.

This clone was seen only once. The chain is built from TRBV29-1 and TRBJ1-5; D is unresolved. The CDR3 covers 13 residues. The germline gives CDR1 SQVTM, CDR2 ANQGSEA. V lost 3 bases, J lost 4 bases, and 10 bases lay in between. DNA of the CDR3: TGCAGCGTTGATGAGGGAAGTAATCAGCCCCAGCATTTT. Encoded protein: CSVDEGSNQPQHF.

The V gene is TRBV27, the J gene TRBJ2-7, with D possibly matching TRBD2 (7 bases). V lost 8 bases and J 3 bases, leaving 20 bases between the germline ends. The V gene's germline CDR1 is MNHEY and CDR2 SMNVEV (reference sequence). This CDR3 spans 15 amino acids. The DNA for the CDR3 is TGTGCCAGCCTCGGAGGGGGGGCACGCGGCTACGAGCAGTACTTC. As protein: CASLGGGARGYEQYF.

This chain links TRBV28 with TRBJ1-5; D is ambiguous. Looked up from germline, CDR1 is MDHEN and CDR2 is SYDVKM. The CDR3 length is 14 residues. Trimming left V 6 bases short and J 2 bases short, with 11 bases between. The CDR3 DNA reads TGTGCCAGCAGGGGATCTAGCGGCAATCAGCCCCAGCATTTT. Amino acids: CASRGSSGNQPQHF.

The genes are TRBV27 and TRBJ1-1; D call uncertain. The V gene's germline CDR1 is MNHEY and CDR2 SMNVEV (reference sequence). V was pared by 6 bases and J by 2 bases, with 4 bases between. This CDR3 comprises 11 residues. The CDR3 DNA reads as TGTGCCAGCAGACAAAACACTGAAGCTTTCTTT. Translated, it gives CASRQNTEAFF.

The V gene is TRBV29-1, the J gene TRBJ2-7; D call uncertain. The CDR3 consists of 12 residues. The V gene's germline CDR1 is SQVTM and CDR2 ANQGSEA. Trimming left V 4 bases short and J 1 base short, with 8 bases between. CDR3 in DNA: TGCAGCGTTGGCGTTACATCCTACGAGCAGTACTTC. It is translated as CSVGVTSYEQYF.

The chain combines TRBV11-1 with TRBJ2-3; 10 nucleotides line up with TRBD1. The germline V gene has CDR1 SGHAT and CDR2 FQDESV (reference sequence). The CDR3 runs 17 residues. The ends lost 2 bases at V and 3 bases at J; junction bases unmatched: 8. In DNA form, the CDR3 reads TGTGCCAGCAGCTTAACCATAGCGGACAGGGGGACAGATACGCAGTATTTT. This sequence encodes CASSLTIADRGTDTQYF.

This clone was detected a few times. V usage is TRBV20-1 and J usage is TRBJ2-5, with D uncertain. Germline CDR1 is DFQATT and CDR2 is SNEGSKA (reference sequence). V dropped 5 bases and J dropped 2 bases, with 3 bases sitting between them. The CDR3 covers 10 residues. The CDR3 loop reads CSALQETQYF. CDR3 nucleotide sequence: TGCAGTGCTCTACAAGAGACCCAGTACTTC.

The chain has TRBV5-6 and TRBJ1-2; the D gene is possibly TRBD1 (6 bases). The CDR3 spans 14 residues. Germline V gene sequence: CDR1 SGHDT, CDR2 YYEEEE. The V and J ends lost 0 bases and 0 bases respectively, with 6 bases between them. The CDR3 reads CASSLGGPNYGYTF. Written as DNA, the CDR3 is TGTGCCAGCAGCTTGGGGGGGCCTAACTATGGCTACACCTTC.

The CDR3 bases are TGTGCCAGCAGTTTATCGAGGGGGAGCAACGTCCTGACTTTC. Its protein is CASSLSRGSNVLTF. The chain links TRBV27 to TRBJ2-6; D is perhaps TRBD1 (6 bases). Germline CDR1 and CDR2: MNHEY and SMNVEV (reference sequence). CDR3 length: 14 residues. Trimming removed 0 bases from V and 9 bases from J, with 9 bases in between.

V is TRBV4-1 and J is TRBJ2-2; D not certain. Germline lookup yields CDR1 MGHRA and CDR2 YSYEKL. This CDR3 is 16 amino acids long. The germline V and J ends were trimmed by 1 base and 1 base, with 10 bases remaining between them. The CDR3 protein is CASSQVARLNTGELFF. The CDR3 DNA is TGCGCCAGCAGCCAAGTGGCTCGATTGAACACCGGGGAGCTGTTTTTT.

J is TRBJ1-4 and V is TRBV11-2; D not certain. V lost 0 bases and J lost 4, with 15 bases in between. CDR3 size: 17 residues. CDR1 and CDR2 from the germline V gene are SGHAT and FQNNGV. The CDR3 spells CASSLDPSTLRNEKLFF. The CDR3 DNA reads TGTGCCAGCAGCTTAGATCCTTCAACACTCCGTAATGAAAAACTGTTTTTT.

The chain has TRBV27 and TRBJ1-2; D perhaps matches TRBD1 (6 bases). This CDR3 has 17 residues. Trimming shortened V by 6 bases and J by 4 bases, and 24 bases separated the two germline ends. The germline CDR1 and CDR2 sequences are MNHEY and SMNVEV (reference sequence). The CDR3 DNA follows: TGTGCCAGCAGCACGGGGGCAGTCTCTATTGGGAGCTATGGCTACACCTTC. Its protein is CASSTGAVSIGSYGYTF.

This CDR3 is CAISESSAGGNTEAFF. The CDR3 DNA reads as TGTGCCATCAGTGAGTCTTCGGCAGGGGGAAACACTGAAGCTTTCTTT. The chain couples TRBV10-3 to TRBJ1-1; 7 nucleotides agree with TRBD1. V lost 0 bases to trimming and J lost 2 bases; unmatched junction nucleotides: 6. This CDR3 region has 16 residues. The germline CDR1 and CDR2 sequences are ENHRY and SYGVKD.